The clone carrying this T cell receptor (beta chain) was seen repeatedly, ten times or more. Its antigen is as yet unknown. For TCRbeta, the library was prepared with unique molecular identifiers. One entry per CDR3 protein, called by TCRdb with MiXCR from the PCR reads. The sample holds 700,000 to 950,000 distinct CDR3 sequences, roughly 15% seen once. This CDR3 has 15 residues. V shed 1 base, J shed 0 bases, and the junction held 1 base outside the gene matches. The sample is drawn from a study of T-cell reconstitution after alpha-beta-depleted transplantation in children. Study outcomes and limitations: Expanded clones from the graft, numbering several hundred, reportedly supplied alpha-beta T cells about two months after transplant.

Sequenced material: PBMCs, mostly from graft donor cells, taken 360 days after TCRalphabeta/CD19-depleted stem cell transplant. The chain carries TRBV12-3 or TRBV12-4 and TRBJ2-7; 9 bases line up with TRBD1. The receptor comes from a male patient younger than 18 who had a stem cell transplant for acute lymphoblastic leukemia, so the T cells may come from the graft donor. Here the CDR3 reads CASSLGDRASYEQYF. CDR3 sequence (DNA): TGTGCCAGCAGTTTAGGGGACAGGGCCTCCTACGAGCAGTACTTC.